These 2 T cell receptor beta chains came from one sample sequenced in a study of spatial heterogeneity in lung cancer. TCRdb recomputed calls from the 5' RACE reads with MiXCR, one row per CDR3 protein. The data contain some 7,500 distinct CDR3 sequences, about 8.3% of them singletons. Time point noted: sample taken at primary tumor resection. The sequenced sample was PBMCs, obtained at surgery. These receptors came from a male donor with early-stage non-small cell lung cancer.

This clonotype was observed at least ten times. This chain uses TRBV12-3 or TRBV12-4 with TRBJ1-2; the D is unclear. Trimming removed 1 base from V and 2 bases from J, with 8 bases in between. The CDR3 is 14 residues long. The CDR3 loop reads CASSLGPANYGYTF. CDR3 in DNA: TGTGCCAGCAGTTTAGGCCCGGCCAACTATGGCTACACCTTC.

This clonotype was picked up a small number of times. J is TRBJ2-3 and V is TRBV20-1; no clear D gene. Germline CDR1 and CDR2: DFQATT and SNEGSKA (reference sequence). V lost 0 bases and J lost 5, with 15 bases in between. The CDR3 is 15 residues long. CDR3 residues: CSARDTSPGGDTQYF. DNA of the CDR3: TGCAGTGCTAGAGATACGTCCCCTGGCGGAGATACGCAGTATTTT.